This T cell receptor beta chain was recorded in a study of T cell changes during pregnancy in multiple sclerosis. TCRdb's copy holds only in-frame clones and misses some; the assay was immunoSEQ multiplex PCR. In the table there are over 30,000 clones, about 94% of which are singletons. The clonotype originates from a female donor with multiple sclerosis, enrolled in a pregnancy study. The sample consisted of CD4+ T cells from peripheral blood mononuclear cells, taken after pregnancy.

CDR3 loop: CASSYTTGGREAFF. In nucleotides, the CDR3 is TGTGCCAGCAGTTACACAACGGGGGGCAGAGAAGCTTTCTTT. The chain couples TRBV6-5 to TRBJ1-1; the D gene is possibly TRBD1 (6 bases). V shed 2 bases and J shed 8 bases, with 15 bases lying between them. The CDR3 runs 14 residues. Germline V lookup: CDR1 MNHEY, CDR2 SVGAGI.